The source of this T cell receptor beta chain is a study of cytomegalovirus exposure and HLA in healthy donors (TCRdb year 2017). General notes on the study: An earlier analysis of about 530 of the donors reported approximately 280 Gb of sequence data and about 120 million unique TCR beta sequences obtained from approximately 180 million T cells. An early release covering approximately 600 HLA-typed donors comprised approximately 290 gigabases of sequencing data and 85 million or so unique TCR sequences. The genetic ancestry cluster associated with self-reported Caucasian donors included roughly four fifths of the 300 to 400 genotyped donors. The study aimed to test whether cataloging public T cell receptors could reveal signatures of past pathogen exposure. Using immunosequencing, the study profiled T cell repertoires from 666 subjects and related those repertoires to cytomegalovirus serostatus. Along with the roughly 700-subject first cohort, a separate validation cohort of 120 different subjects was used. To predict cytomegalovirus infection status, the study combined high-throughput TCR immunosequencing, statistical association of individual TCRs with disease status, and machine learning. To study patterns of TCR occurrence, a later analysis re-analyzed previously published TCR beta repertoires from around 670 donors and added high-resolution HLA genotyping. In the later analysis, no new phenotypic data were used to find candidate immune exposures; instead, reliance was placed on TCR beta sequences and their occurrence across donors. An earlier analysis of 587 of the donors used high-throughput TCR beta sequencing to judge whether each TCR beta V gene segment behaved as functional or pseudogenic. Alongside the repertoire data, information on donor age, sex, ethnicity and CMV serostatus was compiled. A later genetic analysis took genome-wide SNP genotypes for about three fifths of the 666 donors and used that subset as a discovery cohort. All discovery cohort repertoires had been generated using a single sequencing platform. Class I and class II HLA loci were covered by the typing at four-digit resolution. The number of typed donors differed by locus: about 629-640 for A, B, C, DRB1 and DQB1; approximately 520 for DQA1; approximately 600 for DPA1; and 400 to 480 for DPB1. A few DR-DQ haplotypes were handled as single units for association and clustering because linkage in the cohort was strong. Across about 380 genotyped donors of the cohort, an average of roughly 230,000 unique TCR beta nucleotide sequences per donor were sequenced, and approximately 17% of those sequences were non-productive. The full study reports these points: A later analysis found that most CMV-associated TCR beta chains appeared HLA-restricted, with HLA associations seemingly driven largely by CMV exposure. Across donors, most TCR sequences were observed very rarely, whereas some public TCRs were present in many individuals. The only immune exposure information available for the cohort was CMV serostatus. When HLA alleles, especially DR and DQ, strongly co-occurred, TCR associations were difficult to assign to individual alleles. HLA typing was unavailable for some donors at each locus, so association tests used only the typed subset. Presence/absence analyses assumed roughly uniform sequencing depth across donors, an assumption that may not hold. Compared with equally common non-associated chains, HLA-associated TCR beta chains in a later analysis were more clonally expanded and had lower generation probabilities. Correlated functional status among segregating V segments might be attributable to linkage disequilibrium, but an unknown experimental factor could not be ruled out. The cohort was sequenced for TCR beta chains only, and without alpha or paired-chain data the features that could be detected were limited. Compared with the 666-donor mean, donors in an Asian-associated ancestry cluster had fewer N-insertions in productive TCRs, according to a later genetic analysis. In an earlier analysis of more than 450 of the donors, most TCR beta V segments were observed in productive rearrangements about 87% or about 30% of the time, broadly matching IMGT annotations. Some IMGT-functional V segments, including TRBV6-2 and TRBV6-3, could not be told apart with the 87-base-pair reads, so those segments were excluded. In a later analysis, TCR association rates were found to vary across HLA loci, with the most associated TCRs seen for DRB1 alleles and the fewest for HLA-C alleles. A later genetic analysis associated a missense DCLRE1C variant with V-gene and J-gene trimming of TCR beta chains, and an independent cohort replicated the association. The study gave a list of roughly 150 TCR beta chains associated with cytomegalovirus. The classifier was reported to diagnose cytomegalovirus status with high specificity and sensitivity in both the original and validation cohorts. According to a later analysis, parvovirus B19, influenza, CMV and Epstein-Barr virus appeared linked to several top co-occurrence clusters. At a false discovery rate of 0.05, a later analysis linked 16,951 TCR beta sequences to specific HLA alleles. In vitro tests confirmed that a few of the cytomegalovirus-associated TCR beta chains recognize cytomegalovirus antigens. Because counts were too low, 15 to 20 rarely observed V segments, including chromosome 9 orphons, were left out of the earlier analysis of roughly 600 of the donors. A further reported finding was that TCR beta sequences accurately predicted the HLA-A and HLA-B alleles for most subjects in the first cohort. The authors suggested that the approach could potentially be extended to other disease states and immunological phenotypes. A cluster of highly shared sequence variants was judged likely to represent a technical artifact of the sequencing pipeline.

The cohort consisted of approximately 690 healthy bone marrow donors. At the time of sampling, all cohort members were nominally healthy, though unrecorded immune exposures were likely present. The donor tested CMV seropositive and was one of the 289 seropositive cohort members. Each donor provided a peripheral blood sample, and peripheral blood mononuclear cells were used for TCR beta sequencing. Genomic DNA was extracted from the blood cell samples with the Qiagen DNeasy Blood Extraction Kit. For CDR1 and CDR2, the germline V gene lists ENHRY and SYGVKD. The cysteine opens and the phenylalanine closes a CDR3 of 15 amino acids. The retained sequence is limited to the CDR3, 45 bases, with the frame set at the first base. Unmatched junction bases come to 10, with V trimmed by 6 bases and J by 2 bases. Library preparation used the immunoSEQ multiplex PCR assay. For the multiplex PCR, a mixture combining 60 forward primers for TCR Vbeta segments and 13 reverse primers for TCR Jbeta segments was used. Amplification of the CDR3 region of rearranged TCR beta genes was performed with a multiplex PCR assay on genomic DNA. Amplified TCR beta libraries were sequenced as 87-base-pair reads on the Illumina HiSeq System. The paper's processing steps were these. In a later analysis, tens of millions of unique TCR beta chains were counted across the 690 or so repertoires, and about 9.9 million of these chains were shared by at least two donors. A nearest-neighbor algorithm error-corrected the raw reads and collapsed the reads into unique sequences, merging closely related sequences to remove PCR and sequencing errors. V, D and J gene segments were assigned by aligning CDR3 sequences to IMGT reference sequences. For a sequence to be retained, a match of at least six nucleotides to both a V gene segment and a J gene segment was required. A rearrangement counted as productive if the CDR3 had no stop codons and remained in frame with V and J, and every other rearrangement counted as non-productive. Following IMGT convention, CDR3 was defined as the stretch from the second conserved V-encoded cysteine to the conserved J-encoded phenylalanine. The earlier analysis of some 540 of the donors excluded any sequence lacking an unambiguous match to a single V gene segment. An earlier analysis of 587 of the donors called V segments functional above 56.7% productive rearrangements and segregating when the between-donor standard deviation exceeded 5%. To diagnose cytomegalovirus status from the catalog of TCR beta chain sequences, a statistical classification framework was built. In a later analysis, V and J genes were assigned by comparing TCR nucleotide sequences against IMGT/GENE-DB human TR gene sequences. Using the TCRdist pipeline, a later analysis assigned CDR3 sequences along with most-parsimonious VDJ recombination scenarios. A later analysis defined each TCR beta chain by its CDR3 amino acid sequence plus V-gene family, and excluded reads lacking a unique V-gene family. In a later analysis, approximately 590 highly shared, low-generation-probability nucleotide sequences were removed to address suspected cross-contamination and a sequencing artifact. In a later analysis, a clonal expansion index for each public chain was calculated from normalized within-repertoire ranks of inferred template counts. In a later analysis, generation probabilities were computed with a VDJ recombination model fitted to out-of-frame rearrangements, and the resulting probabilities were checked against IGoR. In a later analysis, hypergeometric tests were used to score TCR-TCR, TCR-HLA and TCR-CMV co-occurrence, with a repertoire-size bias correction applied to TCR pairs. A later analysis estimated false discovery rates by permuting HLA or CMV assignments 20 times. In a later analysis, co-occurring TCRs were grouped with DBSCAN, and TCRdist sequence similarity was added when clustering was performed within HLA-allele-positive subsets. Co-occurrence clustering excluded repertoires with fewer than 30,000 or more than 120,000 public chains, plus five with anomalous nucleotide sharing. The immuneACCESS repertoire file appears here via TCRdb, limited to in-frame rearrangements. These files lack a portion of the clones; in checked studies, under half of the deficit traces to unresolved V genes, and the cause of the others is not known. The D gene and trimming were derived from the DNA, and the V and J assignments and clone size from that table. A total of roughly 200,000 clones appear in this sample, around 73% of them only once. Over 2% of the sample is taken by the ten largest.

As for this clone: Its antigen is currently not known. It has no much larger one-base neighbor in the sample; base qualities were not kept.

What was sequenced was PBMCs. The chain employs TRBV10-3 and TRBJ2-7; the junction holds 7 bases that match TRBD1. The sequence came from a woman in her 30s in good health and CMV-seropositive. The DNA reads TGTGCCATCAGCAACGGGACAGTGAGGGCCTACGAGCAGTACTTC. Its translation is CAISNGTVRAYEQYF.